The 14 T cell receptor beta chains given below trace back to one sample, sequenced in a study of cytomegalovirus exposure and HLA in healthy donors. PCR involved 60 Vbeta and 13 Jbeta primers. Generated by immunoSEQ multiplex PCR, the TCRdb table keeps only in-frame clones and is missing some. The sample consists of around 120,000 clones, over 60% of them appearing once. Input material: PBMCs. The receptors come from a middle-aged woman in good health and CMV-seropositive.

V is TRBV10-3 and J is TRBJ2-1; 7 nucleotides match TRBD2. There are 12 residues in the CDR3. Germline V gene sequence: CDR1 ENHRY, CDR2 SYGVKD. The ends lost 10 bases at V and 4 bases at J; junction bases unmatched: 4. Here the CDR3 reads CATNGGYNEQFF. The CDR3 coding sequence is TGTGCCACCAACGGGGGGTACAATGAGCAGTTCTTC.

The V and J genes are TRBV7-3 and TRBJ2-3; D may be TRBD1 (5 bases). Germline CDR1 and CDR2: SGHTA and FQGTGA. The CDR3 loop spans 14 amino acids. V lost 5 bases, J lost 0 bases, and 9 bases lay in between. The CDR3 here is CASSQSGSTDTQYF. The CDR3 region has the DNA TGTGCCAGCAGCCAATCAGGGAGCACAGATACGCAGTATTTT.

The CDR3 region has the DNA TGTGCCAGCAGTCGCAGGGCGCCGGGGACCCAGTACTTC. Its translation: CASSRRAPGTQYF. The V and J genes are TRBV5-6 and TRBJ2-5; D is perhaps TRBD1 (5 bases). The V gene lost 5 bases and the J gene lost 7 bases, with 15 bases spanning the gap. The CDR3 contains 13 residues. The germline V gene has CDR1 SGHDT and CDR2 YYEEEE.

The J gene is TRBJ2-3, the V gene TRBV19; tentative D call: TRBD2 (6 bases). CDR1 LNHDA and CDR2 SQIVND come from the germline V gene (reference sequence). The V end lost 5 bases, the J end lost 3 bases, and 18 bases lay between the germline ends. The length of the CDR3 is 16 residues. The CDR3 nucleotides read TGTGCCAGTAGTGCGCCGGTGGGGGGACGTACAGATACGCAGTATTTT. Its protein product is CASSAPVGGRTDTQYF.

V gene TRBV19 combines with J gene TRBJ1-4; D remains unclear. V lost 4 bases and J lost 7, with 10 bases in between. Germline loops: CDR1 LNHDA, CDR2 SQIVND (reference sequence). This CDR3 contains 13 residues. CDR3 protein: CASSNRRGEKLFF. The CDR3 DNA follows: TGTGCCAGTAGTAACAGACGTGGTGAAAAACTGTTTTTT.

CDR3 sequence (DNA): TGTGCCACCAGCAGAGATCACGGGAACAATCAGCCCCAGCATTTT. Its translation is CATSRDHGNNQPQHF. This chain links TRBV15 with TRBJ1-5; D remains ambiguous. The CDR3 is 15 residues long. V gave up 0 bases and J gave up 3 bases, with 9 bases separating them. CDR1 is LNHNV, CDR2 YYDKDF, per germline (reference sequence). Full variable domain (remainder filled in from reference TRBV15 and TRBJ1-5): DAMVIQNPRYQVTQFGKPVTLSCSQTLNHNVMYWYQQKSSQAPKLLFHYYDKDFNNEADTPDNFQSRRPNTSFCFLDIRSPGLGDTAMYLCATSRDHGNNQPQHFGDGTRLSIL.

This chain joins TRBV5-1 and TRBJ1-5; no clear D. V shed 4 bases and J shed 0 bases, with 8 bases lying between them. The V gene's germline CDR1 is SGHRS and CDR2 YFSETQ. This CDR3 region has 14 residues. CDR3 loop: CASSEMNSNQPQHF. The CDR3 coding sequence is TGCGCCAGCAGCGAGATGAATAGCAATCAGCCCCAGCATTTT.

The chain has TRBV5-1 and TRBJ2-3, with 8 bases fitting TRBD2. CDR3 length: 16 residues. Germline CDR1 SGHRS, CDR2 YFSETQ. J lost 2 bases, V lost 4 bases, and 9 bases had no gene match. CDR3 region: CASSNSTSGHTDTQYF. CDR3 coding DNA: TGCGCCAGCAGCAATAGCACTAGCGGACACACAGATACGCAGTATTTT.

This chain joins TRBV5-1 and TRBJ2-7, with 12 bases fitting TRBD2. The V and J ends lost 3 bases and 6 bases, in that order; junction bases with no gene match: 10. Germline assignment: CDR1 SGHRS and CDR2 YFSETQ. The CDR3 loop spans 16 amino acids. CDR3 bases: TGCGCCAGCAGCTCCCAACTAGCGGGGGGCCCGACCGAGCAGTACTTC. Amino acid sequence: CASSSQLAGGPTEQYF.

The chain employs TRBV29-1 and TRBJ1-1; D possibly corresponds to TRBD1 (5 bases). V gave up 7 bases and J gave up 0 bases, with 12 bases separating them. Germline CDR1 SQVTM, CDR2 ANQGSEA. This CDR3 region has 13 residues. This chain's CDR3 is CSAVDSVNTEAFF. For the CDR3, the DNA is TGCAGCGCTGTAGACAGCGTGAACACTGAAGCTTTCTTT.

Here the CDR3 reads CATAVLSGSAEQYF. The CDR3 DNA reads TGTGCCACCGCGGTTCTTAGCGGGAGTGCGGAGCAGTACTTC. The chain recombines TRBV19 with TRBJ2-7; 9 bases map to TRBD2. CDR1 is LNHDA, CDR2 SQIVND, per germline (reference sequence). The ends lost 10 bases at V and 7 bases at J; junction bases unmatched: 14. CDR3 length: 14 amino acids.

This chain connects TRBV7-8 to TRBJ2-2; D is uncertain. Germline values: CDR1 SGHVS, CDR2 FQNEAQ. The V and J ends lost 6 bases and 8 bases respectively, with 25 bases between them. The CDR3 consists of 17 residues. CDR3 coding DNA: TGTGCCAGCAGACCAGCTTTCAGACTCTCCATCGGGGGGGAGCTGTTTTTT. It encodes CASRPAFRLSIGGELFF.

The chain combines TRBV13 with TRBJ1-6; possibly TRBD1 for D (6 bases). Per the germline V gene, CDR1 is PRHDT and CDR2 is FYEKMQ (reference sequence). There are 16 residues in the CDR3. V was shortened by 2 bases and J by 4 bases, with 12 bases between the two germline ends. For the CDR3, the DNA is TGTGCCAGCAGCTTACAGGGGCAAGAGTATAATTCACCCCTCCACTTT. Encoded protein: CASSLQGQEYNSPLHF.

The V gene is TRBV9, the J gene TRBJ2-7; 8 positions match TRBD2. CDR3 length: 15 residues. V dropped 1 base and J dropped 4; count of bases not matched to a gene: 7. Germline lookup yields CDR1 SGDLS and CDR2 YYNGEE. This CDR3 is CASSVTSGSQYEQYF. The CDR3 DNA sequence: TGTGCCAGCAGCGTAACAAGCGGGAGTCAGTACGAGCAGTACTTC. Full variable domain (remainder filled in from reference TRBV9 and TRBJ2-7): DSGVTQTPKHLITATGQRVTLRCSPRSGDLSVYWYQQSLDQGLQFLIQYYNGEERAKGNILERFSAQQFPDLHSELNLSSLELGDSALYFCASSVTSGSQYEQYFGPGTRLTVT.